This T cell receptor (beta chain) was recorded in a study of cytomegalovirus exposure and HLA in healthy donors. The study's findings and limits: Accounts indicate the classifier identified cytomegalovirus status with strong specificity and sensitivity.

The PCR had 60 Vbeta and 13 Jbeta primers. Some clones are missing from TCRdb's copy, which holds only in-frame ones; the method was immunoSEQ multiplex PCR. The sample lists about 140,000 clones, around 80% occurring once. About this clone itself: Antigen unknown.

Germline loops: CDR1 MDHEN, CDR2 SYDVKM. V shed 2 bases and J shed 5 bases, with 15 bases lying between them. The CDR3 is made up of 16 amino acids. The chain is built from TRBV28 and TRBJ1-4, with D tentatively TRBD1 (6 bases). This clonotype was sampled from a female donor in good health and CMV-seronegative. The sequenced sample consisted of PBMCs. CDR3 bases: TGTGCCAGCAGTTTAAACGTCCCAGGGGACAATGAAAAACTGTTTTTT. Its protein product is CASSLNVPGDNEKLFF.